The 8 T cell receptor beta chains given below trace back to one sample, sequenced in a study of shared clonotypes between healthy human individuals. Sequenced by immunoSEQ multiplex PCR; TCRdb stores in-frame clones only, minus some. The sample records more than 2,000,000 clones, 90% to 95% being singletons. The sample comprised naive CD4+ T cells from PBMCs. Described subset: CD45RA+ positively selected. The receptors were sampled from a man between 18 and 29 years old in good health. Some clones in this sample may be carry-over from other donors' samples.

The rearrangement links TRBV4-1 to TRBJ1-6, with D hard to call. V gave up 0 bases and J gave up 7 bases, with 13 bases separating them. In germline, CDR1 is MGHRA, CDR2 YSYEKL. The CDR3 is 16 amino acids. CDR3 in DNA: TGCGCCAGCAGCCAAGAGTCCCCAACCAAGAATTCACCCCTCCACTTT. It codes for CASSQESPTKNSPLHF.

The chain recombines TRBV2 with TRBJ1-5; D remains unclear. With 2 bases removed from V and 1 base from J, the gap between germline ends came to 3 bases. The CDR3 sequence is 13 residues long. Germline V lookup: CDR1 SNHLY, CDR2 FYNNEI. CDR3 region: CASSEWSNQPQHF. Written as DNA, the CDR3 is TGTGCCAGCAGTGAATGGAGCAATCAGCCCCAGCATTTT.

CDR3 in DNA: TGTGCCAGCAGCGCTAACCCCCGGGACAGGGGATACGAGCAGTACTTC. It codes for CASSANPRDRGYEQYF. The chain combines TRBV9 with TRBJ2-7; 10 nucleotides line up with TRBD1. CDR1 is SGDLS and CDR2 is YYNGEE in the germline V gene. The CDR3 totals 16 residues. Trimming at V came to 3 bases and at J to 4 bases, leaving 10 bases not matched to a gene.

The CDR3 region has the DNA TGTGCCAGCACCAAAGGGACAGGCCACTACGAGCAGTACTTC. It translates to CASTKGTGHYEQYF. The chain joins TRBV5-5 to TRBJ2-7; 8 nucleotides agree with TRBD1. With V trimmed by 6 bases and J by 3 bases, 8 bases remained unmatched. This CDR3 has 14 amino acids. Germline CDR1 is SGHKS and CDR2 is YYEKEE (reference sequence). The full variable domain, rest sourced from reference TRBV5-5 and TRBJ2-7, is DAGVTQSPTHLIKTRGQQVTLRCSPISGHKSVSWYQQVLGQGPQFIFQYYEKEERGRGNFPDRFSARQFPNYSSELNVNALLLGDSALYLCASTKGTGHYEQYFGPGTRLTVT.

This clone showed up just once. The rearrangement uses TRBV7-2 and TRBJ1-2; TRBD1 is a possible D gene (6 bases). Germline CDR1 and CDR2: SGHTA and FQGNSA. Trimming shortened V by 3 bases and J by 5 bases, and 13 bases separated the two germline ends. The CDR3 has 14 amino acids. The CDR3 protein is CASSLGTGPYGYTF. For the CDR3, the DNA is TGTGCCAGCAGCTTGGGTACAGGGCCGTATGGCTACACCTTC.

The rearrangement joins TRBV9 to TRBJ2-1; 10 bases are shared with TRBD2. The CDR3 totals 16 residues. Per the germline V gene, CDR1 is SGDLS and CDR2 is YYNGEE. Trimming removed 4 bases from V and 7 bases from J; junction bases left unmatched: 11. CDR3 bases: TGTGCCAGCAGCTTATCTAGCGGGAGAGTCTGGAATGAGCAGTTCTTC. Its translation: CASSLSSGRVWNEQFF.

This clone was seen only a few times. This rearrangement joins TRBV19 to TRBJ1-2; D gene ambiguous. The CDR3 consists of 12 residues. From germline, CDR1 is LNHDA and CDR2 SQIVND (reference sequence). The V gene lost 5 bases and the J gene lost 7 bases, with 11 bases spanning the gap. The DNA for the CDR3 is TGTGCCAGTAGTCTCCTGACATCTGGCTACACCTTC. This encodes CASSLLTSGYTF.

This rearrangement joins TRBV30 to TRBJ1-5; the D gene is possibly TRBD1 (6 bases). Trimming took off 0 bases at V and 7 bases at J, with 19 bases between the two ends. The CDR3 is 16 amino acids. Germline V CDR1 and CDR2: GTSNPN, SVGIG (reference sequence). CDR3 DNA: TGTGCCTGGAGTGTACCGACAAGGGATACAGGGCAGCCCCAGCATTTT. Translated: CAWSVPTRDTGQPQHF.